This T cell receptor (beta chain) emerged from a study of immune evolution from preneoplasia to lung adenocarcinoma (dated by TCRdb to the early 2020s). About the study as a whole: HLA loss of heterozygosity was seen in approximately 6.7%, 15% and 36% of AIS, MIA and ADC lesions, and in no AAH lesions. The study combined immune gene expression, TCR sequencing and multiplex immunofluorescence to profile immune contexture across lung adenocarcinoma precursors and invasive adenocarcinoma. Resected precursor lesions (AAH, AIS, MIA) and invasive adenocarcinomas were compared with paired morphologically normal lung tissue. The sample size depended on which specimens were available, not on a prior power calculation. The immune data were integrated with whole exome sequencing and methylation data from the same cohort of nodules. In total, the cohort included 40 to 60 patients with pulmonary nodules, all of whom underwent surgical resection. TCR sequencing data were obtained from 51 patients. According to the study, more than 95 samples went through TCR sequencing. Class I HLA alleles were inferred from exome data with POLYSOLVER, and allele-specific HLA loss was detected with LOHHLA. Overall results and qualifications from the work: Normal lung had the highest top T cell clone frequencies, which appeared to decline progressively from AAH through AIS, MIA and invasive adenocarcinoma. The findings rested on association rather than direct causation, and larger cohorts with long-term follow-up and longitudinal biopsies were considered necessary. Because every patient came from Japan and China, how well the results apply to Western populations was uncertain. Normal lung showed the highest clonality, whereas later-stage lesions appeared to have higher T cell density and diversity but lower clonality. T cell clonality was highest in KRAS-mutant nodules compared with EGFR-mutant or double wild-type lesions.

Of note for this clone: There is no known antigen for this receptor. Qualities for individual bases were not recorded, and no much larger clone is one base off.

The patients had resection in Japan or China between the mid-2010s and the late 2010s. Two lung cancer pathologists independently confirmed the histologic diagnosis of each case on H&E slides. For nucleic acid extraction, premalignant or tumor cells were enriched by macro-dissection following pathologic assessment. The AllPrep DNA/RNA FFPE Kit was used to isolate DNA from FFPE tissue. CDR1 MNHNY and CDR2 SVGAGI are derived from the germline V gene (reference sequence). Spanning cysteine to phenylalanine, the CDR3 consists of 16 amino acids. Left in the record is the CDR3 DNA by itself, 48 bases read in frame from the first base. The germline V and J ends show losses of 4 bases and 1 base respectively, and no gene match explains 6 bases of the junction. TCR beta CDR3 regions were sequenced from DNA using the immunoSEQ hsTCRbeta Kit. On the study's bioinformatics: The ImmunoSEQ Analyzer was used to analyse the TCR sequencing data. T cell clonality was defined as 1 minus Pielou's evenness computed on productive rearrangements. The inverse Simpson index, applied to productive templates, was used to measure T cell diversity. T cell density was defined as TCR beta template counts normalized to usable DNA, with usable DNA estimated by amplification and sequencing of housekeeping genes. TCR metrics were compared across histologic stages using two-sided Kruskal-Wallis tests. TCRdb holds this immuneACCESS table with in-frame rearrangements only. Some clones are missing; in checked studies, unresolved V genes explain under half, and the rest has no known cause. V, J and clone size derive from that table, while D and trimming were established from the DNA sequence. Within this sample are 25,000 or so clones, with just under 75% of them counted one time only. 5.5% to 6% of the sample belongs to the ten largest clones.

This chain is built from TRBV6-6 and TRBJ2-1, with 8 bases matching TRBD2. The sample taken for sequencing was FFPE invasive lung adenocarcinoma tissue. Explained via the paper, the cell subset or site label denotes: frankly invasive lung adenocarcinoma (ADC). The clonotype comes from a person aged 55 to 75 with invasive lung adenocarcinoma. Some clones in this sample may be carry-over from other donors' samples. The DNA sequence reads TGTGCCAGCAGTTCTCTTTTAGCGGGATCCTACAATGAGCAGTTCTTC. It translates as CASSSLLAGSYNEQFF.